This T cell receptor (beta chain) comes out of a study of blood T cell repertoires in COVID-19. In the study overall: Collection of acute and convalescent COVID-19 samples took place in the United States, Italy and Spain. Nucleic acid was either cDNA or gDNA, and it came from T cells, B-cell-depleted T cells, or PBMCs.

CDR1 and CDR2 from the germline V gene are GTSNPN and SVGIG (reference sequence). The CDR3 is 16 residues long. V shed 0 bases and J shed 2 bases, with 11 bases lying between them. As originally analysed: Cell counts per sample came from amplifying reference gene primers. TCRdb's copy holds only in-frame clones and misses some; the assay was immunoSEQ multiplex PCR. From that table come the V and J calls and clone size; the DNA was used to work out D and trimming. Found here are hundreds of thousands of clones, 75% to 90% of them singletons; the top ten hold roughly 2%. The sequenced material came from peripheral blood. The chain has TRBV30 and TRBJ1-6, with D perhaps matching TRBD1 (6 bases). This sequence originates from a woman aged 45-65 years who had recovered from COVID-19. This CDR3 is CAWSVRGGTYNSPLHF. Written as DNA, the CDR3 is TGTGCCTGGAGTGTACGAGGGGGAACCTATAATTCACCCCTCCACTTT.